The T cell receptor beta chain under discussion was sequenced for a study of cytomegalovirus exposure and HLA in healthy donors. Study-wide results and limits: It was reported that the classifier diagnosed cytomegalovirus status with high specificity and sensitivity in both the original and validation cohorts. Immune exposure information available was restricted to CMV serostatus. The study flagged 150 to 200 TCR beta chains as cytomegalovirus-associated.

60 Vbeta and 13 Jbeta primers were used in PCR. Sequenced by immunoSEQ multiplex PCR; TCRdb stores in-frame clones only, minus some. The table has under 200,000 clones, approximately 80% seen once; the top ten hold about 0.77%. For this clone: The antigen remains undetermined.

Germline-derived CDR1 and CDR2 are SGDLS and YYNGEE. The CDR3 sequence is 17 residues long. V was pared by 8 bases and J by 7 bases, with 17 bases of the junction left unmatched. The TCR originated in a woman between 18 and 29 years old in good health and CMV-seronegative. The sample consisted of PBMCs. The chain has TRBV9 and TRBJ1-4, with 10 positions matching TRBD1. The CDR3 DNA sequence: TGTGCCAGTACCCCCGGGACAGGGGCTCTAATCGGTGAAAAACTGTTTTTT. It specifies CASTPGTGALIGEKLFF.